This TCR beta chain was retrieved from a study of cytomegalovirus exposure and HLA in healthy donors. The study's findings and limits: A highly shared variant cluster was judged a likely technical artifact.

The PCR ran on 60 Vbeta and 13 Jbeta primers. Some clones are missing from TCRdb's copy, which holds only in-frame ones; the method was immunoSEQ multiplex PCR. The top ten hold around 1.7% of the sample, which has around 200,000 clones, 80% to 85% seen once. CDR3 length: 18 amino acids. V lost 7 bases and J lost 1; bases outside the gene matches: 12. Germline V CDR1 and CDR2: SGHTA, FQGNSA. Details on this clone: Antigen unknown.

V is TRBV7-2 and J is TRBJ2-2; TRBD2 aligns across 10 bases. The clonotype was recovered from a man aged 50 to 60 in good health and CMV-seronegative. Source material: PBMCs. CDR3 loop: CASTLRYSGRLNTGELFF. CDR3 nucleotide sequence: TGTGCCAGCACCCTCCGCTATAGCGGGAGGCTGAACACCGGGGAGCTGTTTTTT.